This TCR beta chain was identified in a study of graft-versus-host responses after intestinal transplantation (dated by TCRdb to about 2021). Concerning the study at large: The transplants that recipients received were multivisceral, liver-intestinal, or isolated intestinal. Every recipient was given anti-thymocyte globulin induction, then maintenance tacrolimus and steroids for roughly 3 years. After intestinal transplantation, graft-versus-host and host-versus-graft alloreactive T cell clones were followed in the graft, circulation and bone marrow using bulk TCR-beta CDR3 sequencing. To identify alloreactive clones, pre-transplant mixed lymphocyte reaction products were sequenced and then compared with unstimulated pre-transplant donor and recipient T cells. A cohort of about 25 intestinal transplant recipients, including one retransplant, was enrolled, and a few patients lacking pretransplant specimens were excluded. Donor T cell macrochimerism was defined as a peak of at least 4% donor T cells among recipient peripheral blood mononuclear cells. Samples from a few later patients were sequenced in-house on an Illumina MiSeq with MiXCR processing rather than by the commercial service.

Library prep was done by the immunoSEQ multiplex PCR assay. For most patients, genomic DNA was isolated with the Qiagen DNeasy Blood and Tissue Kit and shipped frozen to Adaptive Biotechnologies for TCR sequencing. For most patients, high-throughput TCR-beta CDR3 sequencing of genomic DNA was performed by Adaptive Biotechnologies. Processing in the source paper ran as follows. TCR sequencing data were retrieved from Adaptive's ImmunoSEQ software for some 17 patients, whereas a few other patients were processed with MiXCR and VDJtools. CD4 versus CD8 sorting errors were corrected by removing sequences found in both subsets at a frequency ratio below 5:1. CDR3 nucleotide sequences shared by donor and recipient were removed because the origin of these sequences could not be assigned. Alloreactive clones required at least 2-fold expansion over unstimulated cells and minimum CFSE-low frequency of 0.002% (template counts) or 0.001% (read counts). Clones detected in sequenced pre-transplant spleen, lymph node, or MLR CFSE-low populations of the donor or recipient were defined as mappable. Cumulative frequency of alloreactive clones was calculated as a percentage of all sequences weighted by copy number. TCRdb holds this immuneACCESS table with in-frame rearrangements only. Some clones are missing; in checked studies, unresolved V genes explain under half, and the rest has no known cause. For V, J and clone size, that table is used; D and trimming come from the DNA. The sample profile shows under 20,000 clones; 38% of them were found once. The top ten clones comprise 3.5% to 4.5% of the sample.

Results and caveats for the whole study, not just this receptor: In the allografts of patients with donor T cell macrochimerism, GvH to HvG T cell clonal ratios were high. The conclusions were limited by the relatively low number and heterogeneity of the intestinal transplant patients. Early after transplant, peak levels of circulating GvH clones were found to be associated with declines in HvG clones. GvH clones were detected in recipient bone marrow, and some of these GvH clones were observed earlier in ileal mucosa or blood, consistent with an intestinal mucosal origin.

As regards this clone: Qualities for individual bases were not recorded, and no much larger clone is one base off.

In light of the paper, this sample's time point label describes: cells obtained before transplantation from donor or recipient. Mixed lymphocyte reactions plated approximately 200,000 CFSE-labeled pre-transplant responders with approximately 200,000 irradiated violet-dye-labeled stimulators and were cultured for six to seven days. Proliferating CD3+CD4+CFSE-low and CD3+CD8+CFSE-low responder cells were FACS-sorted on a BD Influx sorter after the mixed lymphocyte reaction. The clonotype was recovered from a human patient who received an intestinal transplant. The specimen was alloreactive CD8+ T cells from a mixed lymphocyte reaction culture, collected before intestinal transplant. The cell subset or site label corresponds to: CFSE-low proliferating T cells sorted from roughly 6-day pre-transplant mixed lymphocyte reaction (GvH or HvG direction).

DNA sequence: TGTGCCAGCAGCCGGGACCGACCATACAATGAGCAGTTCTTC. It translates to CASSRDRPYNEQFF. The rearranged chain carries TRBV21-1 and TRBJ2-1. TRBV21-1 is deemed a pseudogene. The CDR3 starts with the cysteine, ends with the phenylalanine, and has 14 residues. Only CDR3 DNA is held: 42 bases, read in frame from base 1.